These 5 T cell receptor beta chains were all obtained from the same sample, sequenced in a study of T-cell memory formation after mild COVID-19. MiXCR, run by TCRdb on the 5' RACE reads, gives a single entry per CDR3 protein. Of approximately 200,000 distinct CDR3 sequences listed, around 15% are singletons. Sequenced sample: PBMCs or a T cell subset sorted from them (not recorded which). The source is an adult woman who had mild COVID-19 (a few samples of this study predate the infection). Cell type and time point are not known.

This clonotype was seen a few times. V is TRBV7-6 and J is TRBJ2-3, with D possibly being TRBD2 (5 bases). Trimming took 2 bases from V and 8 from J, leaving 14 bases between them. Germline assignment: CDR1 SGHVS and CDR2 FNYEAQ. The CDR3 totals 14 residues. The CDR3 region is CASSLQGKGATQYF. The CDR3 region has the DNA TGTGCCAGCAGCTTACAAGGGAAGGGAGCTACGCAGTATTTT.

In this sample, this clonotype turned up many times. Its ends do not fully match the called genes, so a read error is possible. The J gene is TRBJ1-1, the V gene TRBV5-1, with unresolved D. The CDR3 contains 13 residues. Germline V gene data show CDR1 as SGHRS and CDR2 as YFSETQ. CDR3 coding DNA: TGTGCCAGCAGCTTAGACCTGAACACTGAAGCTTTCTTT. Protein product: CASSLDLNTEAFF.

This clonotype was seen a few times. The gene calls are TRBV11-1 and TRBJ2-3; 13 positions match TRBD2. This CDR3 has 16 residues. CDR1 SGHAT and CDR2 FQDESV come from the germline V gene (reference sequence). Unmatched junction bases numbered 8, after V lost 5 bases and J lost 6 bases. CDR3 protein: CASSASTSGGPDTQYF. The CDR3 DNA sequence: TGTGCCAGCAGCGCTTCGACTAGCGGGGGGCCGGATACGCAGTATTTT.

There are many counts of this clonotype. A read error may account for a junction end that differs from germline. The chain recombines TRBV12-3 or TRBV12-4 with TRBJ2-1; weak D call: TRBD1 (7 bases). The CDR3 runs 11 residues. The CDR3 sequence is CASSRGDEQFF. CDR3 DNA sequence: TGCGCCAGCAGCAGGGGGGATGAGCAGTTCTTC.

The CDR3 DNA is TGTGCCAGCAGCTTGGGACAGGGCGGTAACACTGAAGCTTTCTTT. It specifies CASSLGQGGNTEAFF. This chain uses TRBV5-5 with TRBJ1-1; TRBD1 agrees at 7 bases. V shed 0 bases, J shed 2 bases, and the junction held 4 bases outside the gene matches. Germline CDR1 reads SGHKS; CDR2 reads YYEKEE (reference sequence). CDR3 length: 15 residues. Using reference TRBV5-5 and TRBJ1-1 for the parts outside the CDR3, the full variable domain is DAGVTQSPTHLIKTRGQQVTLRCSPISGHKSVSWYQQVLGQGPQFIFQYYEKEERGRGNFPDRFSARQFPNYSSELNVNALLLGDSALYLCASSLGQGGNTEAFFGQGTRLTVV.